The 2 T cell receptor beta chains presented below share a single source sample, sequenced in a study of blood T cells in healthy people across ages. Alongside a J-beta primer mix, a sample-barcoded 5' primer served in a second PCR lasting about 7 to 11 cycles. TCRdb re-derived calls from the 5' RACE reads in MiXCR, one entry per CDR3 protein. The data contain about 830,000 distinct CDR3 sequences, 55% to 75% of them singletons. The specimen sequenced was blood. These receptors came from a man aged 25 to 45 in good health.

The chain recombines TRBV20-1 with TRBJ2-7; 7 bases fit TRBD2. This CDR3 region has 16 residues. Germline V gene sequence: CDR1 DFQATT, CDR2 SNEGSKA (reference sequence). V shed 3 bases, J shed 2 bases, and the junction held 13 bases outside the gene matches. Here the CDR3 reads CSASMWEGPDTYEQYF. Here the CDR3 DNA reads TGCAGTGCTAGTATGTGGGAGGGCCCGGACACCTACGAGCAGTACTTC.

This clonotype was detected only a few times. The chain couples TRBV28 to TRBJ2-7; perhaps TRBD2 as D (6 bases). CDR3 size: 14 residues. Germline CDR1 and CDR2: MDHEN and SYDVKM. V lost 7 bases and J lost 0, with 13 bases in between. The CDR3 is CASKIGSASYEQYF. The DNA of the CDR3 is TGTGCCAGCAAAATCGGGAGTGCCTCCTACGAGCAGTACTTC.